The clone carrying this TCR beta chain occurred once. V was clipped by 4 bases and J by 4 bases; unmatched bases: 10. Germline V gene data show CDR1 as SGHRS and CDR2 as YFSETQ. The CDR3 totals 16 residues. The protocol was immunoSEQ multiplex PCR, while the TCRdb copy is restricted to in-frame clones and leaves out a portion. The table lists about 130,000 clones, about 90% of them singletons, with 2% to 2.5% in the top ten. The data originate from a study of control samples from healthy donors and cancer patients. This chain connects TRBV5-1 to TRBJ1-3, with 8 bases identical to TRBD1. Specimen: blood. This TCR was sampled from a woman aged 45-65 years in good health. The CDR3 DNA reads TGCGCCAGCAGCAAGCAGGGGGCGAGTGGAGGAAACACCATATATTTT. Translated, it gives CASSKQGASGGNTIYF.